Below, one T cell receptor beta chain is given with its context. The CDR3 length is 14 residues. Germline-derived CDR1 and CDR2 are PRHDT and FYEKMQ (reference sequence). V shed 3 bases, J shed 4 bases, and the junction held 5 bases outside the gene matches. This entry belongs to a study of cytomegalovirus exposure and HLA in healthy donors. At the level of the study: Around 200 million T cells yielded 120 million or so unique TCR beta sequences, as an earlier analysis found.

Primers: 60 Vbeta forward and 13 Jbeta reverse. Sequenced by immunoSEQ multiplex PCR; TCRdb stores in-frame clones only, minus some. This sample carries roughly 190,000 clones, about 77% of them seen once, and the ten largest clones take roughly 2%. All the people who gave samples were healthy bone marrow donors. This chain uses TRBV13 with TRBJ2-5; 7 bases are shared with TRBD2. This sequence was found in a woman between 25 and 40 years old in good health and CMV-seropositive. The material sequenced was PBMCs. CDR3 bases: TGTGCCAGCAGCTTGGGCGGGAGCGGAGAGACCCAGTACTTC. Protein: CASSLGGSGETQYF.